These 8 T cell receptor beta chains were sequenced from one sample in a study of cytomegalovirus exposure and HLA in healthy donors. TCRdb keeps only in-frame clones here, not all; method: immunoSEQ multiplex PCR. This table holds about 120,000 clones, more than 75% found once. The sequencing input was PBMCs. Receptors originate from a woman in her twenties or thirties in good health and CMV-seronegative.

This chain connects TRBV11-1 to TRBJ2-7; the match to TRBD1 covers 10 bases. Trimming removed 4 bases from V and 3 bases from J; junction bases left unmatched: 6. Germline V gene data show CDR1 as SGHAT and CDR2 as FQDESV (reference sequence). The CDR3 is 15 residues long. CDR3 DNA: TGTGCCAGCAGCTGGGACAGGGGAGGTTACTACGAGCAGTACTTC. Amino acid sequence: CASSWDRGGYYEQYF. The entire variable domain, with the rest obtained from reference TRBV11-1 and TRBJ2-7, is as follows: EAEVAQSPRYKITEKSQAVAFWCDPISGHATLYWYRQILGQGPELLVQFQDESVVDDSQLPKDRFSAERLKGVDSTLKIQPAELGDSAMYLCASSWDRGGYYEQYFGPGTRLTVT.

The genes are TRBV7-9 and TRBJ1-4; 7 bases map to TRBD1. V shed 1 base, J shed 8 bases, and the junction held 10 bases outside the gene matches. The germline V gene encodes CDR1 SEHNR and CDR2 FQNEAQ (reference sequence). The CDR3 has 16 amino acids. This CDR3 is CASSLGKTGMREKLFF. CDR3 in DNA: TGTGCCAGCAGCTTAGGAAAGACAGGGATGAGAGAAAAACTGTTTTTT.

A few counts support this clone. The J gene is TRBJ2-7, the V gene TRBV28; D remains ambiguous. Trimming took 6 bases from V and 5 from J, leaving 8 bases between them. This CDR3 is 11 amino acids long. The V gene's germline CDR1 is MDHEN and CDR2 SYDVKM. For the CDR3, the DNA is TGTGCCAGCAGCCCTCGGGACGAGCAGTACTTC. It specifies CASSPRDEQYF. Complete variable domain (other parts from reference TRBV28 and TRBJ2-7): DVKVTQSSRYLVKRTGEKVFLECVQDMDHENMFWYRQDPGLGLRLIYFSYDVKMKEKGDIPEGYSVSREKKERFSLILESASTNQTSMYLCASSPRDEQYFGPGTRLTVT.

This chain connects TRBV19 to TRBJ2-7, with 11 bases identical to TRBD1. V gave up 7 bases and J gave up 4 bases; unmatched junction bases: 6. CDR3 length: 14 residues. Germline loops: CDR1 LNHDA, CDR2 SQIVND (reference sequence). The CDR3 here is CASTPGQGDYEQYF. The CDR3 region has the DNA TGTGCCAGTACACCGGGACAGGGGGATTACGAGCAGTACTTC.

This clone has a single count. The chain carries TRBV7-9 and TRBJ1-2; D is undetermined. This CDR3 spans 12 amino acids. Germline loops: CDR1 SEHNR, CDR2 FQNEAQ (reference sequence). The V and J ends lost 8 bases and 5 bases respectively, with 12 bases between them. The CDR3 nucleotides are TGTGCCAGCTCGGGGTTTACTTATGGCTACACCTTC. This translates into CASSGFTYGYTF. Full variable domain (rest looked up from reference TRBV7-9 and TRBJ1-2): DTGVSQNPRHKITKRGQNVTFRCDPISEHNRLYWYRQTLGQGPEFLTYFQNEAQLEKSRLLSDRFSAERPKGSFSTLEIQRTEQGDSAMYLCASSGFTYGYTFGSGTRLTVV.

The chain has TRBV18 and TRBJ1-4, with D possibly TRBD1 on 5 matching bases. Germline V gene data show CDR1 as KGHSH and CDR2 as LQKENI. The V and J ends lost 2 bases and 6 bases respectively, with 16 bases between them. The CDR3 loop spans 16 amino acids. In nucleotides, the CDR3 is TGTGCCAGCTCACCAGAGCCACAGGTCGCATATGAAAAACTGTTTTTT. Protein product: CASSPEPQVAYEKLFF.

The chain uses TRBV7-2 and TRBJ1-5, with D unresolved. The CDR3 is 16 residues long. V gave up 1 base and J gave up 3 bases, with 13 bases separating them. Germline CDR1 and CDR2: SGHTA and FQGNSA. CDR3 sequence (DNA): TGTGCCAGCAGCTTAGGTTCCGGGAGAGACAATCAGCCCCAGCATTTT. It yields the protein CASSLGSGRDNQPQHF.

The J gene is TRBJ1-5, the V gene TRBV11-2; TRBD1 might be the D (5 bases). CDR3 length: 13 residues. The V end was cut by 3 bases, the J end by 5 bases, with 8 bases between. Per germline, CDR1 SGHAT and CDR2 FQNNGV. CDR3 DNA: TGTGCCAGCAGCTTGGGCAGGGATCAGCCCCAGCATTTT. Translating gives CASSLGRDQPQHF.